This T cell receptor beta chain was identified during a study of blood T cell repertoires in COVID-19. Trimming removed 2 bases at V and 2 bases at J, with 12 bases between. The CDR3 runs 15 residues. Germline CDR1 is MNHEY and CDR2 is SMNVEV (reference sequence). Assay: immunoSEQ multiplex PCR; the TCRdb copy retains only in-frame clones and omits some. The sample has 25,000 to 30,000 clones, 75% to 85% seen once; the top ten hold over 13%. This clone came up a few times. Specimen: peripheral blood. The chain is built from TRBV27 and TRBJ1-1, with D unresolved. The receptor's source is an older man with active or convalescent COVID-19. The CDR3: CASSLRSLGNTEAFF. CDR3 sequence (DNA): TGTGCCAGCAGTTTAAGGAGTTTAGGTAACACTGAAGCTTTCTTT.